Listed here are 3 T cell receptor beta chains from one sample, sequenced in a study of blood T cell repertoires in COVID-19. Libraries were prepared by immunoSEQ multiplex PCR; TCRdb keeps only in-frame clonotypes and omits some of them. The data hold some 170,000 clones, with around 80% observed a single time. The sample taken for sequencing was PBMCs or T cells enriched from blood (not recorded which). These receptors were obtained from a man aged 45-65 years who had recovered from COVID-19.

This rearrangement joins TRBV12-3 or TRBV12-4 to TRBJ1-2; 8 bases match TRBD1. This CDR3 has 12 amino acids. V shed 6 bases and J 8 bases; nucleotides not matched to a gene: 5. CDR3 amino acids: CASSQGAVGYTF. Here the CDR3 DNA reads TGTGCCAGCAGCCAGGGGGCGGTCGGCTACACCTTC.

This clone came up a few times. V gene TRBV3-1 (or the pseudogene TRBV3-2) combines with J gene TRBJ2-5; TRBD2 matches at 10 bases. The CDR3 loop spans 16 amino acids. Germline V gives CDR1 LGHDT, CDR2 YNNKEL (reference sequence). V was clipped by 3 bases and J by 2 bases; unmatched bases: 6. CDR3 residues: CASSHRGLADQETQYF. In DNA form, the CDR3 reads TGTGCCAGCAGCCACCGCGGACTAGCGGATCAAGAGACCCAGTACTTC.

V gene TRBV30 combines with J gene TRBJ1-5; 8 bases agree with TRBD1. CDR1 and CDR2 from the germline V gene are GTSNPN and SVGIG (reference sequence). The ends lost 0 bases at V and 9 bases at J; junction bases unmatched: 10. The CDR3 extends over 15 amino acids. The CDR3 spells CAWSVGDRRGWPQHF. In DNA form, the CDR3 reads TGTGCCTGGAGTGTAGGGGACAGGCGGGGTTGGCCCCAGCATTTT.